This T cell receptor (beta chain) originates from a study of cytomegalovirus exposure and HLA in healthy donors. This CDR3 region has 16 residues. CDR1 is MGHDK and CDR2 is SYGVNS in the germline V gene. Trimming at V came to 3 bases and at J to 8 bases, leaving 13 bases not matched to a gene. It was with 60 Vbeta and 13 Jbeta primers that the PCR ran. Profiling relied on immunoSEQ multiplex PCR, and the TCRdb table lists in-frame clones only, not all of them. The table lists roughly 220,000 clones, 82% of them singletons. The sequencing sample was made of PBMCs. The chain carries TRBV25-1 and TRBJ1-3; 7 bases line up with TRBD1. This sequence originates from a woman in her 40s in good health and CMV-seronegative. The CDR3 nucleotides are TGTGCCAGCAGTGAGCTTACGGGACAGAGGAGAGACACCATATATTTT. It encodes CASSELTGQRRDTIYF.